The entry that follows covers one T cell receptor beta chain sequence. Its recognized antigen is unknown. Nothing much larger sits one base from this clone, and base qualities are not available. The CDR3, from cysteine to phenylalanine, totals 18 residues. Solely the CDR3 DNA is kept, with 54 bases framed from the first base. V and J are trimmed by 0 bases and 2 bases, and the gene matches miss 10 bases of the junction. CDR1 and CDR2 (LNHNV, YYDKDF) derive from the germline V gene (reference sequence). The data belong to a study of T cell repertoires in cytomegalovirus infection (dated by TCRdb to between 2018 and 2020). Background on the whole study: Donor HLA type was relevant to the analysis, as public TCR beta signatures indicated carriage of CMV infection together with the matching HLA type.

General conclusions and limits of the study: In both this cohort and an independent cohort of some 370 donors, the cumulative frequency of public TCR beta family members distinguished carriers of CMV infection plus the relevant HLA type. The ex vivo response was dominated by HLA-C-restricted CMV-specific TCR beta clonotypes, which also provided the single most frequent clonotype in two of eight donors.

The instrument given in TCRdb is Illumina HiSeq 1500. TCRdb applied fastp at Q25 and MiXCR to the public reads, then kept only in-frame beta chains. Identical CDR3 proteins give one entry, which carries the most common genes and DNA. Within this sample are 200,000 to 300,000 distinct CDR3 sequences, with about 12% of them counted one time only. Approximately 1.8% of the sample lies in the top ten. The material sequenced was PBMCs. The receptor chain draws on TRBV15 and TRBJ1-2; 9 bases in the middle match TRBD1. The sequence derives from a human donor in good health (CMV status not recorded). Some clones in this sample may be carry-over from other donors' samples. The DNA sequence is given as TGTGCCACCAGCAGAGATCGGAGAGTGGGACAGGGAAACTATGGCTACACCTTC. Its product reads: CATSRDRRVGQGNYGYTF. The entire variable domain, with the stretches around the CDR3 drawn from the reference TRBV15 and TRBJ1-2 proteins, is DAMVIQNPRYQVTQFGKPVTLSCSQTLNHNVMYWYQQKSSQAPKLLFHYYDKDFNNEADTPDNFQSRRPNTSFCFLDIRSPGLGDTAMYLCATSRDRRVGQGNYGYTFGSGTRLTVV.